This entry lists 18 T cell receptor beta chains sequenced from one sample in a study of regulatory T cells in long-lasting Graves disease. In building TCR beta libraries, iRepertoire HTBI primers were used together with Arm-PCR of CDR3 regions. One entry per CDR3 protein results from TCRdb running MiXCR on the multiplex PCR reads. The sample consists of 360,000 or so distinct CDR3 sequences, about a sixth of them appearing once. Sample time point: newly diagnosed GD, antithyroid drugs for less than 3 months. PBMC RNA was the source of the TCR library. The same data also contributed to another study, on T cells in Graves' hyperthyroidism and ophthalmopathy.

The sequenced sample was peripheral blood mononuclear cells (PBMCs), obtained at new diagnosis, from a patient treated with antithyroid drugs. These receptors were obtained from a man between 40 and 49 years old with Graves disease.

This clonotype has at least ten counts. Written as DNA, the CDR3 is TGTGCCTGGAGTGCCCCTGGGGCCAACGTCCTGACTTTC. This translates into CAWSAPGANVLTF. This chain connects TRBV30 to TRBJ2-6; D is unresolved. In germline, CDR1 is GTSNPN, CDR2 SVGIG (reference sequence). The germline V and J ends were trimmed by 1 base and 2 bases, with 3 bases remaining between them. This CDR3 has 13 amino acids.

This clonotype was detected many times. CDR3 bases: TGTGCCAGCAGTTACTCCCCCCCCCAGGGATCGACCCAAGAGACCCAGTACTTC. Encoded protein: CASSYSPPQGSTQETQYF. The rearrangement uses TRBV6-5 and TRBJ2-5; perhaps TRBD1 as D (5 bases). This CDR3 has 18 residues. The V gene's germline CDR1 is MNHEY and CDR2 SVGAGI. The V gene lost 0 bases and the J gene lost 1 base, with 18 bases spanning the gap.

In its sample, this clonotype was seen many times. The rearrangement joins TRBV5-1 to TRBJ2-1, with 8 bases aligning to TRBD2. CDR3 length equals 15 residues. V dropped 4 bases and J dropped 5; count of bases not matched to a gene: 8. Germline V gene sequence: CDR1 SGHRS, CDR2 YFSETQ. CDR3 DNA: TGCGCCAGCAGCGTAGGGGCTAGCGGGCACAATGAGCAGTTCTTC. Protein: CASSVGASGHNEQFF.

The gene calls are TRBV7-9 and TRBJ2-2, with TRBD2 as a possible D gene (7 bases). The CDR3 has 21 amino acids. The V end was cut by 4 bases, the J end by 0 bases, with 27 bases between. Germline V gene data show CDR1 as SEHNR and CDR2 as FQNEAQ (reference sequence). Here the CDR3 DNA reads TGTGCCAGCAGCTCGGCGGGACCCTGGGGGGGGCGGAACACGAACACCGGGGAGCTGTTTTTT. Translating it yields CASSSAGPWGGRNTNTGELFF.

This clonotype was recorded at least ten times. This chain connects TRBV6-1 to TRBJ1-1; perhaps TRBD1 as D (5 bases). V shed 11 bases and J shed 1 base, with 17 bases lying between them. Looked up from germline, CDR1 is MNHNS and CDR2 is SASEGT. The length of the CDR3 is 14 residues. CDR3 nucleotides: TGTGCCCTCACTGGGGCAGGAGCGAACACTGAAGCTTTCTTT. Its translation: CALTGAGANTEAFF.

This clonotype showed up many times. The gene calls are TRBV6-1 and TRBJ2-3, with a tentative D call TRBD2 (5 bases). Germline V gives CDR1 MNHNS, CDR2 SASEGT. The CDR3 has 11 residues. Trimming pared 10 bases from V and 5 bases from J, leaving 10 bases between. CDR3 sequence (DNA): TGTGCCACTGCTGAGGGAGATACGCAGTATTTT. Translated, it gives CATAEGDTQYF.

The sample holds many counts of this clonotype. This chain links TRBV20-1 with TRBJ2-1, with 14 bases fitting TRBD2. The CDR3 loop spans 15 amino acids. Germline values: CDR1 DFQATT, CDR2 SNEGSKA (reference sequence). The junction had 6 bases not matched to a gene; V was cut back by 6 bases and J by 5 bases. CDR3 protein: CSAAGTSGRNNEQFF. For the CDR3, the DNA is TGCAGTGCCGCGGGGACTAGCGGGAGAAACAATGAGCAGTTCTTC.

The chain has TRBV5-8 and TRBJ2-3; 8 positions match TRBD2. The CDR3 sequence is 15 residues long. J lost 4 bases, V lost 4 bases, and 8 bases had no gene match. Per germline, CDR1 SGHTS and CDR2 YDEGEE. The CDR3 region is CASSRWSGGADTQYF. CDR3 DNA: TGTGCCAGCAGCCGATGGTCGGGGGGGGCAGATACGCAGTATTTT. Full variable domain (outside the CDR3, taken from reference TRBV5-8 and TRBJ2-3): EAGVTQSPTHLIKTRGQQATLRCSPISGHTSVYWYQQALGLGLQFLLWYDEGEERNRGNFPPRFSGRQFPNYSSELNVNALELEDSALYLCASSRWSGGADTQYFGPGTRLTVL.

This clonotype was picked up many times. This chain joins TRBV7-9 and TRBJ2-1, with 7 bases that match TRBD1. This CDR3 region has 13 residues. Trimming at V came to 4 bases and at J to 4 bases, leaving 1 base not matched to a gene. Germline V gene sequence: CDR1 SEHNR, CDR2 FQNEAQ (reference sequence). Here the CDR3 DNA reads TGTGCCAGCAGCTGGACAGGTTACAATGAGCAGTTCTTC. It yields the protein CASSWTGYNEQFF. The full variable domain, completed using reference TRBV7-9 and TRBJ2-1, is DTGVSQNPRHKITKRGQNVTFRCDPISEHNRLYWYRQTLGQGPEFLTYFQNEAQLEKSRLLSDRFSAERPKGSFSTLEIQRTEQGDSAMYLCASSWTGYNEQFFGPGTRLTVL.

The sample holds many counts of this clonotype. This chain joins TRBV18 and TRBJ2-5, with a possible D match to TRBD1 (6 bases). V lost 6 bases, J lost 8 bases, and 16 bases lay in between. This CDR3 region has 13 residues. Per germline, CDR1 KGHSH and CDR2 LQKENI. The CDR3 DNA reads TGTGCCAGCTCCGGATGGGCAGGGGAAACCCAGTACTTC. It yields the protein CASSGWAGETQYF.

The rearrangement joins TRBV2 to TRBJ1-2; 12 nucleotides align to TRBD1. V gave up 4 bases and J gave up 8 bases; unmatched junction bases: 8. The CDR3 covers 15 residues. The germline V gene encodes CDR1 SNHLY and CDR2 FYNNEI. The CDR3 sequence: CASSGPGQGARGYTF. CDR3 nucleotide sequence: TGTGCCAGCAGTGGGCCGGGACAGGGGGCGAGGGGCTACACCTTC.

There are a few counts of this clonotype. The chain combines TRBV7-9 with TRBJ2-2; D gene ambiguous. CDR3 size: 16 residues. Germline V lookup: CDR1 SEHNR, CDR2 FQNEAQ (reference sequence). V lost 2 bases to trimming and J lost 6 bases, with 16 bases between them. The CDR3 is CASSLSSPDQAGELFF. For the CDR3, the DNA is TGTGCCAGCAGCTTATCGTCCCCTGACCAAGCCGGGGAGCTGTTTTTT. The full variable domain, its missing parts supplied by reference TRBV7-9 and TRBJ2-2, is DTGVSQNPRHKITKRGQNVTFRCDPISEHNRLYWYRQTLGQGPEFLTYFQNEAQLEKSRLLSDRFSAERPKGSFSTLEIQRTEQGDSAMYLCASSLSSPDQAGELFFGEGSRLTVL.

This clonotype was found many times. The chain combines TRBV29-1 with TRBJ2-1; D possibly uses TRBD1 or TRBD2 (6 bases each). Trimming left V 4 bases short and J 12 bases short, with 16 bases between. CDR3 length: 12 residues. CDR1 is SQVTM and CDR2 is ANQGSEA in the germline V gene. This CDR3 reads CSVAARGVLQFF. In nucleotides, the CDR3 is TGCAGCGTTGCAGCTAGGGGGGTCTTGCAGTTCTTC.

This clonotype was counted at least ten times. CDR3 amino acids: CASSYTGNTEAFF. The CDR3 DNA follows: TGTGCCAGCAGCTACACAGGGAACACTGAAGCTTTCTTT. The chain couples TRBV7-9 to TRBJ1-1, with D tentatively TRBD1 (5 bases). Germline assignment: CDR1 SEHNR and CDR2 FQNEAQ (reference sequence). V was cut by 4 bases and J by 1 base, with 7 bases left in between. The CDR3 contains 13 residues.

This clonotype was seen repeatedly, ten times or more. The chain carries TRBV10-1 and TRBJ2-1, with no clear D. The V gene lost 0 bases and the J gene lost 0 bases, with 6 bases spanning the gap. The CDR3 extends over 15 amino acids. CDR1 is WNHNN, CDR2 SYGVQD, per germline (reference sequence). This CDR3 is CASSESGDSYNEQFF. The CDR3 nucleotides read TGCGCCAGCAGTGAGTCGGGCGACTCCTACAATGAGCAGTTCTTC.

Many counts were recorded for this clonotype. The V gene is TRBV27, the J gene TRBJ2-1; TRBD2 matches at 9 bases. V lost 5 bases, J lost 5 bases, and 10 bases stayed unmatched. The CDR3 runs 16 residues. Germline CDR1 MNHEY, CDR2 SMNVEV (reference sequence). CDR3 sequence: CASSPSLAGRNNEQFF. CDR3 nucleotide sequence: TGTGCCAGCAGTCCCTCCCTAGCGGGGAGGAACAATGAGCAGTTCTTC.

The sample holds a few counts of this clonotype. The chain couples TRBV12-3 or TRBV12-4 to TRBJ1-3; D gene ambiguous. V lost 4 bases, J lost 2 bases, and 6 bases lay in between. The CDR3 runs to 13 residues. CDR3 nucleotides: TGTGCCAGCAGTTCAACAACTGGAAACACCATATATTTT. It translates to CASSSTTGNTIYF.

The chain carries TRBV7-2 and TRBJ2-7; the D gene could be TRBD1 or TRBD2 (5 bases each). This CDR3 contains 16 residues. The germline V gene encodes CDR1 SGHTA and CDR2 FQGNSA. Trimming took off 3 bases at V and 4 bases at J, with 19 bases between the two ends. CDR3 residues: CASSFDRDLIGYEQYF. The CDR3 DNA reads as TGTGCCAGCAGCTTCGACCGGGACCTCATTGGTTACGAGCAGTACTTC.